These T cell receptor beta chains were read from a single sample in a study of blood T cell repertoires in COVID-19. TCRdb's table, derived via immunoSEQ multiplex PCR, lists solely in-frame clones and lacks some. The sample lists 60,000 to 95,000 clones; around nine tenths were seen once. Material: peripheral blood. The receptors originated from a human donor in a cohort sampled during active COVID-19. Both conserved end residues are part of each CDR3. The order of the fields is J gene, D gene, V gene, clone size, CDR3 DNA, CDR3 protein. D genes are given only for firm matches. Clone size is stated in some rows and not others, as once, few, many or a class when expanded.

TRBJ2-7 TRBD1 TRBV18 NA TGTGCCAGCTCACCACAAGGGGACAGGGGAAAACAGGGGCAGTACTTC CASSPQGDRGKQGQYF
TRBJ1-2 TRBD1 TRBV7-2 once TGTGCCAGCAGCTTAGCCTCCGGGACAGGGAGCTATGGCTACACCTTC CASSLASGTGSYGYTF
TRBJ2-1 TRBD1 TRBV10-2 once TGCGCCAGCAGTGAGTCGAGGACAGGTGGCTACAATGAGCAGTTCTTC CASSESRTGGYNEQFF
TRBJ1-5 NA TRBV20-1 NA TGCAGTGCTAGTGGCCCGACAAGCAATCAGCCCCAGCATTTT CSASGPTSNQPQHF
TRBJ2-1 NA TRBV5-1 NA TGCGCCAGCAGCTTTCTTCGGAATGAGCAGTTCTTC CASSFLRNEQFF
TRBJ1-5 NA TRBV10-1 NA TGCGCCAGCACTCCTGCAGGGCGTAGCAATCAGCCCCAGCATTTT CASTPAGRSNQPQHF
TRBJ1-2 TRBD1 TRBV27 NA TGTGCCAGCCTCAACTTCTCGTCGACAGGGGCAAGAGGAGGGAACTATGGCTACACCTTC CASLNFSSTGARGGNYGYTF
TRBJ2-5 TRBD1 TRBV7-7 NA TGTGCCAGCAGCGTTACTTCCGGGACAGGGGAAGAGACCCAGTACTTC CASSVTSGTGEETQYF
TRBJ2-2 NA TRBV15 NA TGTGCCACCAGCAGAGATTTGTCAGGGATAGCCGGGGAGCTGTTTTTT CATSRDLSGIAGELFF
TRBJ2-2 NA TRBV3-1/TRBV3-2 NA TGTGCCAGCAGCCAAGGGGGGGTTCCCGGGGAGCTGTTTTTT CASSQGGVPGELFF
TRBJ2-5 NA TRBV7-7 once TGTGCTAGCAGCCTAGGAGGGACCCAGTACTTC CASSLGGTQYF
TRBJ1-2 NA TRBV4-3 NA TGCGCCAGCAGCCAGGGGGCCGCGGCTAACTATGGCTACACCTTC CASSQGAAANYGYTF
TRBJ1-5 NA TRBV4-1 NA TGCGCCAGCAGCCAAGATGGGAGGCAGCCCCAGCATTTT CASSQDGRQPQHF
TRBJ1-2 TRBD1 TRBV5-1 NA TGCGCCAGCAGCTTACCGGACAGGGTGGGATATGGCTACACCTTC CASSLPDRVGYGYTF
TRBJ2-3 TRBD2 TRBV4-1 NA TGCGCCAGCAGCCAAGGGCTAGCGGGGACTAGCACAGATACGCAGTATTTT CASSQGLAGTSTDTQYF
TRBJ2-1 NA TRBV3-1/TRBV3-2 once TGTGCCAGCAGCCCCCCGGGAGCCGGGGACAATGAGCAGTTCTTC CASSPPGAGDNEQFF
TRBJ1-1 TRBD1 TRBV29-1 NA TGCAGCGCCACGGGACAGGAGGGAACTGAAGCTTTCTTT CSATGQEGTEAFF
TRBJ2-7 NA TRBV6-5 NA TGTGCCAGCAGTTCTCGGAGCGGAGTATACGAGCAGTACTTC CASSSRSGVYEQYF
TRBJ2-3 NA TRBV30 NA TGTGCCTGGAGTTCAGGGGAGGGAGGGACAGATACGCAGTATTTT CAWSSGEGGTDTQYF
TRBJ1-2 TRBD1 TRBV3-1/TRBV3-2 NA TGTGCCAGCAGCCAAGGCGGGACAGTCCTGGAGGGCTACACCTTC CASSQGGTVLEGYTF
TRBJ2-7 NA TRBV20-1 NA TGCAGTGCCCCATCCAACTACGAGCAGTACTTC CSAPSNYEQYF
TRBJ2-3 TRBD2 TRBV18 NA TGTGCCAGCTCACCACCTCTAGCGGGGTTCACAGATACGCAGTATTTT CASSPPLAGFTDTQYF
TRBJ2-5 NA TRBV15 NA TGTGCCACCAGCAGAGTTGGGGGGGCAGGAGAGACCCAGTACTTC CATSRVGGAGETQYF
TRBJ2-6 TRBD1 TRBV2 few TGTGCCAGTGGACCGGGACAGGGGAGCTCTGGGGCCAACGTCCTGACTTTC CASGPGQGSSGANVLTF
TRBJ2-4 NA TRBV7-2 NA TGTGCCAGCAGCTTAGACAAAGCCAAAAACATTCAGTACTTC CASSLDKAKNIQYF
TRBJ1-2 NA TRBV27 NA TGTGCCAGCAGTTTAGATCAGGGCCATGGGTATGGCTACACCTTC CASSLDQGHGYGYTF
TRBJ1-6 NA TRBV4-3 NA TGCGCCAGCAGCGCCCAGGGCAGGGGTGACACTCTCTCACCCCTCCACTTT CASSAQGRGDTLSPLHF
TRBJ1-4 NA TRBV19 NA TGTGCCAGTAGAAGGAGCACTAATGAAAAACTGTTTTTT CASRRSTNEKLFF
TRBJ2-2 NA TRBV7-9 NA TGTGCCAGCAGCCCAGGACAGCACACCGGGGAGCTGTTTTTT CASSPGQHTGELFF